This TCR beta chain was recorded in a study of blood T cell repertoires in COVID-19. Across the study: Samples of COVID-19 (acute and convalescent) were obtained from the United States, Italy and Spain. T cells, B-cell-depleted T cells, or PBMCs supplied cDNA or gDNA.

How the authors handled the data: How many nucleated cells were present was estimated from reference gene primer amplification. Clones were sequenced by immunoSEQ multiplex PCR, and TCRdb holds only the in-frame ones, with some missing. D and trimming were read from the DNA, whereas the V and J calls and clone size are those reported in that table. The data show approximately 60,000 clones, 78% seen once. Patients from Seattle were sampled longitudinally, starting during active infection. CDR3 length: 16 amino acids. The germline V gene has CDR1 GTSNPN and CDR2 SVGIG (reference sequence). The trim removed 3 bases at V and 9 bases at J, leaving 13 bases unmatched.

The clonotype was recovered from a man in his sixties with COVID-19, enrolled during active disease. The sample comprised peripheral blood. The chain is built from TRBV30 and TRBJ2-1; the match to TRBD1 covers 11 bases. CDR3 bases: TGTGCCTGGAGCGGTACCGGGACAGGGGGTTTCAGTGAGCAGTTCTTC. Translating it yields CAWSGTGTGGFSEQFF.